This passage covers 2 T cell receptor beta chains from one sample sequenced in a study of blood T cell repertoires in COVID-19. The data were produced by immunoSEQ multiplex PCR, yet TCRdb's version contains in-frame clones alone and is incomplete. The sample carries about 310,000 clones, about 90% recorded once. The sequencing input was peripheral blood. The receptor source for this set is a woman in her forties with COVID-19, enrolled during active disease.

The CDR3 coding sequence is TGTGCCAGCAGTTACGCCCGGTTTAGCGGACACTACGAGCAGTACTTC. This sequence encodes CASSYARFSGHYEQYF. The gene calls are TRBV6-5 and TRBJ2-7; weak D call: TRBD2 (6 bases). From germline, CDR1 is MNHEY and CDR2 SVGAGI. This CDR3 is 16 amino acids long. V was clipped by 2 bases and J by 3 bases, with 17 bases between them.

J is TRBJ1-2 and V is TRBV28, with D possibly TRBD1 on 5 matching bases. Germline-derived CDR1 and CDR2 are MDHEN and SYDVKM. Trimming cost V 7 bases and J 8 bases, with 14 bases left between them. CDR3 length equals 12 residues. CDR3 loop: CASISGKDGYTF. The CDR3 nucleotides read TGTGCCAGCATTTCAGGGAAGGACGGCTACACCTTC.